These T cell receptor beta chains were read from a single sample in a study of TIL therapy for anti-PD-1-resistant metastatic lung cancer. Profiled with immunoSEQ multiplex PCR; TCRdb holds only in-frame clones, not every one. The data show tens of thousands of clones, 55% to 75% seen once. The sample was tumor tissue, taken at baseline. The source of these receptors is a person aged 25-80 years with non-small cell lung cancer. Each CDR3 is given with its conserved first and last residue. A D gene is named only where the DNA matches it firmly. Clone sizes are given selectively: once, few, many, or a class where the clone is expanded.

V: TRBV6-6
size: NA
D: NA
J: TRBJ2-4
DNA: TGTGCCAGCAGACCAGGCCAAGGCTTGAACATTCAGTACTTC
CDR3: CASRPGQGLNIQYF

V: TRBV5-6
size: once
D: NA
J: TRBJ2-4
DNA: TGTGCCAGCAGTGAAGTGGATCGGGAAAAAAACATTCAGTACTTC
CDR3: CASSEVDREKNIQYF

V: TRBV11-3
size: once
D: TRBD1
J: TRBJ1-1
DNA: TGTGCCAGCAGCTTAAGGGACAGGGGGAATGGTCTGAACACTGAAGCTTTCTTT
CDR3: CASSLRDRGNGLNTEAFF

V: TRBV9
size: few
D: TRBD1
J: TRBJ2-1
DNA: TGTGCCAGCAGCGTAAGAGACAGGGTAGGGGTGTACTACAATGAGCAGTTCTTC
CDR3: CASSVRDRVGVYYNEQFF

V: TRBV7-8
size: NA
D: TRBD1
J: TRBJ2-7
DNA: TGTGCCAGCAGCTTAGTTGGGACAGGGGGCGGCTACGAGCAGTACTTC
CDR3: CASSLVGTGGGYEQYF

V: TRBV11-3
size: NA
D: TRBD1
J: TRBJ1-4
DNA: TGTGCCAGCAGCTTAGACAGGGGGCTGTTGGGGGAAAAACTGTTTTTT
CDR3: CASSLDRGLLGEKLFF

V: TRBV7-6
size: NA
D: NA
J: TRBJ2-5
DNA: TGTGCCAGCAGCTTAGCCCGACAGACTATCGAGACCCAGTACTTC
CDR3: CASSLARQTIETQYF

V: TRBV5-1
size: NA
D: NA
J: TRBJ1-1
DNA: TGCGCCAGCAGCTTGTATGGGCGGGGGAACACTGAAGCTTTCTTT
CDR3: CASSLYGRGNTEAFF

V: TRBV2
size: few
D: NA
J: TRBJ1-6
DNA: TGTGCCAGCTCACGGGAACTTGATAATTCACCCCTCCACTTT
CDR3: CASSRELDNSPLHF

V: TRBV4-2
size: NA
D: NA
J: TRBJ1-4
DNA: TGTGCCAGCAGCCAAGAATTTAAGGCGAGGGGCCTAGCAACTAATGAAAAACTGTTTTTT
CDR3: CASSQEFKARGLATNEKLFF

V: TRBV5-6
size: NA
D: TRBD1
J: TRBJ1-1
DNA: TGTGCCAGCAGCCTATGGACAGGGTCGAACACTGAAGCTTTCTTT
CDR3: CASSLWTGSNTEAFF

V: TRBV5-6
size: NA
D: TRBD1
J: TRBJ1-6
DNA: TGTGCCAGCAGCGCCGGGACAGCCTATTCACCCCTCCACTTT
CDR3: CASSAGTAYSPLHF

V: TRBV10-2
size: NA
D: TRBD2
J: TRBJ2-1
DNA: TGCGCCAGCAAACTAGCGGGAAACAATGAGCAGTTCTTC
CDR3: CASKLAGNNEQFF

V: TRBV6-4
size: NA
D: TRBD1
J: TRBJ2-2
DNA: TGTGCCAGCAGTGGGACAGGGGGCACCGGGGAGCTGTTTTTT
CDR3: CASSGTGGTGELFF

V: TRBV18
size: NA
D: NA
J: TRBJ2-7
DNA: TGTGCCAGCTCACGGGATGAGACTCGGGGCGAGCAGTACTTC
CDR3: CASSRDETRGEQYF

V: TRBV4-2
size: NA
D: TRBD1
J: TRBJ2-7
DNA: TGTGCCAGCAGCGCGGCAGGGGGCGACGAGCAGTACTTC
CDR3: CASSAAGGDEQYF

V: TRBV4-3
size: NA
D: NA
J: TRBJ2-6
DNA: TGCGCCAGCAGCCAAGTATACTCTGGGGCCAACGTCCTGACTTTC
CDR3: CASSQVYSGANVLTF

V: TRBV5-5
size: once
D: TRBD1
J: TRBJ1-4
DNA: TGTGCCAGCAGCGGGACAGGGTTTAATGAAAAACTGTTTTTT
CDR3: CASSGTGFNEKLFF

V: TRBV6-1
size: NA
D: NA
J: TRBJ2-5
DNA: TGTGCCAGCAGTGAACAAGGGGGGAGCCAGTACTTC
CDR3: CASSEQGGSQYF

V: TRBV29-1
size: NA
D: NA
J: TRBJ1-5
DNA: TGCAGCGTTGCCCCTCCCGGTGGATTCAATCAGCCCCAGCATTTT
CDR3: CSVAPPGGFNQPQHF

V: TRBV18
size: NA
D: NA
J: TRBJ2-7
DNA: TGTGCCAGCTCACCAGCAGGGACCCCCTACGAGCAGTACTTC
CDR3: CASSPAGTPYEQYF

V: TRBV10-1
size: NA
D: NA
J: TRBJ2-1
DNA: TGCGCCAGCAGTAAGGGGGACGGTTACAATGAGCAGTTCTTC
CDR3: CASSKGDGYNEQFF

V: TRBV5-1
size: NA
D: TRBD1
J: TRBJ1-2
DNA: TGCGCCAGCAGCGGGTCGGACAGGGGGCTGTGGTATGGCTACACCTTC
CDR3: CASSGSDRGLWYGYTF

V: TRBV2
size: NA
D: NA
J: TRBJ2-3
DNA: TGTGCCGACGGGGGCGCAGAAGATACGCAGTATTTT
CDR3: CADGGAEDTQYF

V: TRBV7-2
size: NA
D: TRBD2
J: TRBJ2-7
DNA: TGTGCCAGCAGCGCAGGGACTAGCGGGGGGGCTGGCGAGCAGTACTTC
CDR3: CASSAGTSGGAGEQYF

V: TRBV13
size: NA
D: NA
J: TRBJ2-3
DNA: TGTGCCAGCAGCTTCCTCCGTTATACGCAGTATTTT
CDR3: CASSFLRYTQYF

V: TRBV13
size: NA
D: NA
J: TRBJ2-7
DNA: TGTGCCAGCAGCTTGAAACCAGGCGTCAGCTCCTACGAGCAGTACTTC
CDR3: CASSLKPGVSSYEQYF

V: TRBV27
size: NA
D: NA
J: TRBJ1-6
DNA: TGTGCCAGCAGTCCCTATCCCAGGTATTCACCCCTCCACTTT
CDR3: CASSPYPRYSPLHF

V: TRBV30
size: NA
D: NA
J: TRBJ1-6
DNA: TGTGCCTGGAGTGACAGCTCCTATAATTCACCCCTCCACTTT
CDR3: CAWSDSSYNSPLHF

V: TRBV2
size: NA
D: NA
J: TRBJ2-7
DNA: TGTGCCAGCAGTGCGTCAGAAGGCTCCTACGAGCAGTACTTC
CDR3: CASSASEGSYEQYF

V: TRBV30
size: NA
D: NA
J: TRBJ1-4
DNA: TGTGCCTGGATGGTAAAGGAGGAAAAACTGTTTTTT
CDR3: CAWMVKEEKLFF

V: TRBV7-2
size: NA
D: TRBD1
J: TRBJ2-1
DNA: TGTGCCAGCAGCCTCGGGACAGCCAACAATGAGCAGTTCTTC
CDR3: CASSLGTANNEQFF

V: TRBV7-2
size: NA
D: NA
J: TRBJ1-6
DNA: TGTGCCAGCAGCTTAGATCCCTCACCCCTCCACTTT
CDR3: CASSLDPSPLHF

V: TRBV6-5
size: NA
D: NA
J: TRBJ1-4
DNA: TGTGCCAGCAGACTCAACAGTGCAACTAATGAAAAACTGTTTTTT
CDR3: CASRLNSATNEKLFF

V: TRBV7-2
size: NA
D: TRBD2
J: TRBJ2-1
DNA: TGTGCCAGCAGCTTATGGCGGGGGGCGGGTGAGCAGTTCTTC
CDR3: CASSLWRGAGEQFF

V: TRBV18
size: few
D: NA
J: TRBJ1-5
DNA: TGTGCCAGCTGGGAAGGGGTCGATCAGCCCCAGCATTTT
CDR3: CASWEGVDQPQHF

V: TRBV7-2
size: NA
D: TRBD2
J: TRBJ2-5
DNA: TGTGCCAGCAGCTTAGCCGCCACCCCCGGGGGGGCCCAGTACTTC
CDR3: CASSLAATPGGAQYF

V: TRBV6-1
size: once
D: NA
J: TRBJ1-1
DNA: TGTGCCAGCGGACAGTCCCTGAACACTGAAGCTTTCTTT
CDR3: CASGQSLNTEAFF